This TCR beta chain originates from a study of prognosis after radiotherapy for stage I lung cancer. Study-level results: In patients who developed distant metastases, Shannon entropy measured after stereotactic body radiation therapy was lower, and baseline Shannon entropy was not associated with metastases.

This clonotype has a count of ten or more. The antigen is unknown. Multiplex PCR, run in two rounds, amplified TCR beta CDR3 from genomic DNA. Round-one PCR had primers specific to each TRBV and TRBJ gene. TCRdb used MiXCR to reprocess the multiplex PCR reads, holding one entry per CDR3 protein. In the table there are about 51,000 distinct CDR3 sequences, approximately 35% of which are singletons. The material was PBMCs, obtained before or after stereotactic body radiation therapy (not recorded which). This sequence originates from a donor over 45 with non-small cell lung cancer.

CDR3 in amino acids: CASSIQGSGSHDTQYF. The CDR3 nucleotides read TGTGCCAGCTCAATCCAGGGAAGCGGGAGCCACGATACGCAGTATTTT. The rearrangement joins TRBV18 to TRBJ2-3; 8 positions agree with TRBD2. CDR1 and CDR2 from the germline V gene are KGHSH and LQKENI. J was trimmed by 6 bases and V by 5 bases; bases with no gene match: 13. The CDR3 sequence is 16 residues long.